These 30 T cell receptor beta chains originate from one sample sequenced in a study of T cell changes during pregnancy in multiple sclerosis. Measured with immunoSEQ multiplex PCR; TCRdb has only the in-frame clones, and not every one. The sample includes around 52,000 clones, approximately 90% of them seen just once. The specimen comprised CD4+ T cells from peripheral blood mononuclear cells, sampled in the second trimester of pregnancy. The origin of the receptors is a female donor with multiple sclerosis, enrolled in a pregnancy study.

The chain uses TRBV7-9 and TRBJ2-7, with TRBD1 matching over 10 bases. The CDR3 is 13 residues long. Germline V CDR1 and CDR2: SEHNR, FQNEAQ (reference sequence). Trimming took 8 bases from V and 1 from J; bases not matched to a gene: 2. The CDR3 spells CASGDRGSYEQYF. CDR3 in DNA: TGTGCCAGCGGGGACAGGGGATCCTACGAGCAGTACTTC.

The chain couples TRBV4-1 to TRBJ1-1; no clear D gene. The germline V and J ends were trimmed by 4 bases and 0 bases, with 18 bases remaining between them. Germline V gene lookup returns CDR1 MGHRA and CDR2 YSYEKL. The CDR3 totals 17 residues. The CDR3 loop is CASSREGGLVMNTEAFF. The CDR3 DNA is TGCGCCAGCAGCCGCGAGGGAGGGCTGGTGATGAACACTGAAGCTTTCTTT.

The sample holds a few counts of this clone. The chain links TRBV6-1 to TRBJ1-2; a possible D gene is TRBD1 (6 bases). The CDR3 loop spans 14 amino acids. Per germline, CDR1 MNHNS and CDR2 SASEGT. Trimming took 9 bases from V and 1 from J, leaving 15 bases between them. The CDR3 sequence is CASGQFEVNYGYTF. In nucleotides, the CDR3 is TGTGCCAGTGGACAGTTCGAAGTTAACTATGGCTACACCTTC.

The gene calls are TRBV7-8 and TRBJ2-7; 9 bases map to TRBD1. This CDR3 contains 15 residues. Germline CDR1 and CDR2: SGHVS and FQNEAQ. V lost 0 bases and J lost 3; bases outside the gene matches: 3. CDR3 coding DNA: TGTGCCAGCAGCTTAGCCGGGACAGGGAGCTACGAGCAGTACTTC. It is translated as CASSLAGTGSYEQYF.

This chain links TRBV6-5 with TRBJ1-2, with no clear D. CDR1 and CDR2 (germline): MNHEY, SVGAGI. Trimming pared 5 bases from V and 4 bases from J, leaving 11 bases between. The CDR3 totals 13 residues. The CDR3 is CASSPRGSYGYTF. Here the CDR3 DNA reads TGTGCCAGCAGTCCCCGGGGAAGCTATGGCTACACCTTC.

The chain recombines TRBV29-1 with TRBJ2-5; possibly TRBD1 for D (5 bases). Germline CDR1 is SQVTM and CDR2 is ANQGSEA. The CDR3 has 12 amino acids. The V and J ends lost 3 bases and 3 bases respectively, with 8 bases between them. CDR3 sequence: CSVDQQEETQYF. The CDR3 DNA reads as TGCAGCGTTGATCAACAGGAAGAGACCCAGTACTTC.

V usage is TRBV5-6 and J usage is TRBJ2-5, with 9 bases that match TRBD1. The ends lost 4 bases at V and 1 base at J; junction bases unmatched: 8. This CDR3 is built from 16 residues. Germline lookup yields CDR1 SGHDT and CDR2 YYEEEE. The CDR3 loop is CASSIGQGRFQETQYF. CDR3 nucleotides: TGTGCCAGCAGCATCGGACAGGGGAGATTCCAAGAGACCCAGTACTTC.

The chain links TRBV2 to TRBJ1-5; 7 bases fit TRBD1. This CDR3 spans 15 amino acids. Germline V gives CDR1 SNHLY, CDR2 FYNNEI. After removal of 1 base from V and 7 bases from J, the junction contained 7 bases not matched to a gene. CDR3: CASSEGTGHGQPQHF. DNA for the CDR3: TGTGCCAGCAGTGAAGGGACAGGCCATGGACAGCCCCAGCATTTT.

V gene TRBV6-4 combines with J gene TRBJ1-2; D is possibly TRBD1 (5 bases). Germline V gene data show CDR1 as MRHNA and CDR2 as SNTAGT. The CDR3 consists of 16 residues. Trimming left V 3 bases short and J 2 bases short, with 16 bases between. CDR3 DNA sequence: TGTGCCAGCAGTGAGGTCGCGACAGCGAGCAACTATGGCTACACCTTC. It encodes CASSEVATASNYGYTF.

V gene TRBV30 combines with J gene TRBJ1-2, with D possibly matching TRBD1 (5 bases). In germline, CDR1 is GTSNPN, CDR2 SVGIG (reference sequence). There are 14 residues in the CDR3. The ends were cut back, 2 bases at V and 7 bases at J, with 17 bases in the middle. The CDR3 protein is CAWSFGGAESGYTF. The CDR3 DNA follows: TGTGCCTGGAGTTTTGGTGGGGCGGAAAGTGGCTACACCTTC.

The chain combines TRBV7-2 with TRBJ2-5; TRBD2 matches at 9 bases. Trimming took 5 bases from V and 2 from J; bases not matched to a gene: 3. Per the germline V gene, CDR1 is SGHTA and CDR2 is FQGNSA. This CDR3 comprises 14 residues. The chain's CDR3 is CASSKGLAQETQYF. For the CDR3, the DNA is TGTGCCAGCAGCAAAGGACTAGCGCAAGAGACCCAGTACTTC.

V and J are TRBV29-1 and TRBJ2-7; a possible D gene is TRBD1 (6 bases). The V end lost 4 bases, the J end lost 3 bases, and 16 bases lay between the germline ends. The length of the CDR3 is 14 residues. Germline V gives CDR1 SQVTM, CDR2 ANQGSEA. DNA of the CDR3: TGCAGCGTTGGGCGTGAGGACAGTTACTACGAGCAGTACTTC. Residues: CSVGREDSYYEQYF.

This chain joins TRBV5-4 and TRBJ1-2; the match to TRBD1 covers 9 bases. The ends lost 4 bases at V and 3 bases at J; junction bases unmatched: 1. There are 13 residues in the CDR3. Germline assignment: CDR1 SGHNT and CDR2 YYREEE (reference sequence). For the CDR3, the DNA is TGTGCCAGCAGCAGGGACAGGGACTATGGCTACACCTTC. Protein: CASSRDRDYGYTF.

This clone has just a few counts. V is TRBV28 and J is TRBJ2-7, with 8 bases fitting TRBD1. The CDR3 runs to 15 residues. The V gene's germline CDR1 is MDHEN and CDR2 SYDVKM. After removal of 6 bases from V and 2 bases from J, the junction contained 9 bases not matched to a gene. This CDR3 is CASRSTGDSTYEQYF. Here the CDR3 DNA reads TGTGCCAGCAGATCGACAGGGGACAGCACCTACGAGCAGTACTTC.

The chain carries TRBV7-8 and TRBJ1-2; D is perhaps TRBD1 (6 bases). Germline V gene data show CDR1 as SGHVS and CDR2 as FQNEAQ. V gave up 0 bases and J gave up 8 bases, with 13 bases separating them. The CDR3 runs to 14 residues. The CDR3 reads CASSLARKGEGYTF. As DNA, the CDR3 is TGTGCCAGCAGCTTAGCCAGAAAGGGGGAAGGCTACACCTTC. The whole variable domain, remainder taken from reference TRBV7-8 and TRBJ1-2, is GAGVSQSPRYKVAKRGQDVALRCDPISGHVSLFWYQQALGQGPEFLTYFQNEAQLDKSGLPSDRFFAERPEGSVSTLKIQRTQQEDSAVYLCASSLARKGEGYTFGSGTRLTVV.

DNA of the CDR3: TGTGCCTGGAGTGTAAAACAGGGAACTTCACCCCTCCACTTT. The encoded protein is CAWSVKQGTSPLHF. This rearrangement joins TRBV30 to TRBJ1-6; tentative D call: TRBD1 (6 bases). CDR3 length equals 14 residues. CDR1 and CDR2 from the germline V gene are GTSNPN and SVGIG (reference sequence). Trimming cost V 0 bases and J 9 bases, with 12 bases left between them.

The chain uses TRBV30 and TRBJ1-1, with D possibly matching TRBD1 (5 bases). V was trimmed by 3 bases and J by 2 bases, leaving 10 bases between them. The CDR3 totals 13 residues. Germline V gene sequence: CDR1 GTSNPN, CDR2 SVGIG (reference sequence). The CDR3 DNA follows: TGTGCCTGGAGCCGGGGGTCAAACACTGAAGCTTTCTTT. It yields the protein CAWSRGSNTEAFF.

The chain links TRBV6-1 to TRBJ1-3, with D unclear. The V gene lost 5 bases and the J gene lost 2 bases, with 7 bases spanning the gap. Germline V gene data show CDR1 as MNHNS and CDR2 as SASEGT. This CDR3 comprises 13 residues. This chain's CDR3 is CASSWRAGNTIYF. Written as DNA, the CDR3 is TGTGCCAGCAGTTGGAGGGCTGGAAACACCATATATTTT.

The J gene is TRBJ2-2, the V gene TRBV5-6; D may be TRBD2 (5 bases). The CDR3 is 18 amino acids. The germline CDR1 and CDR2 sequences are SGHDT and YYEEEE. The ends were cut back, 1 base at V and 1 base at J, with 17 bases in the middle. The CDR3 is CASSLSPLALENTGELFF. The CDR3, as DNA: TGTGCCAGCAGCTTGTCCCCTCTAGCCCTTGAGAACACCGGGGAGCTGTTTTTT.

This chain uses TRBV7-9 with TRBJ2-1, with 12 bases fitting TRBD2. The ends lost 2 bases at V and 4 bases at J; junction bases unmatched: 3. Germline V gene lookup returns CDR1 SEHNR and CDR2 FQNEAQ (reference sequence). CDR3 length equals 16 residues. The CDR3 loop reads CASSLSTSGGYNEQFF. The CDR3 DNA reads as TGTGCCAGCAGCTTATCTACTAGCGGGGGGTACAATGAGCAGTTCTTC.

This chain connects TRBV28 to TRBJ2-1; TRBD2 matches at 7 bases. Trimming removed 2 bases from V and 7 bases from J; junction bases left unmatched: 11. Germline V lookup: CDR1 MDHEN, CDR2 SYDVKM. The CDR3 extends over 16 amino acids. This CDR3 is CASSLKSREMRNEQFF. The CDR3 bases are TGTGCCAGCAGTTTAAAATCGCGGGAGATGAGGAATGAGCAGTTCTTC.

The chain couples TRBV5-4 to TRBJ2-3, with 11 bases that match TRBD2. Looked up from germline, CDR1 is SGHNT and CDR2 is YYREEE (reference sequence). This CDR3 contains 15 residues. V shed 4 bases, J shed 3 bases, and the junction held 4 bases outside the gene matches. CDR3: CASSPGTSGTDTQYF. CDR3 in DNA: TGTGCCAGCAGCCCCGGGACTAGCGGAACAGATACGCAGTATTTT. Using reference TRBV5-4 and TRBJ2-3 for the parts outside the CDR3, the full variable domain is ETGVTQSPTHLIKTRGQQVTLRCSSQSGHNTVSWYQQALGQGPQFIFQYYREEENGRGNFPPRFSGLQFPNYSSELNVNALELDDSALYLCASSPGTSGTDTQYFGPGTRLTVL.

A few counts support this clone. The chain combines TRBV5-4 with TRBJ2-7; D is possibly TRBD2 (5 bases). The CDR3 totals 14 residues. CDR1 and CDR2 (germline): SGHNT, YYREEE (reference sequence). Trimming stripped 5 bases from V and 4 bases from J, with 16 bases between. The CDR3 region has the DNA TGTGCCAGCAGGGTGTTTGGACTGTCTTACGAGCAGTACTTC. It specifies CASRVFGLSYEQYF.

V gene TRBV7-7 combines with J gene TRBJ2-3; D may be TRBD2 (5 bases). Trimming left V 5 bases short and J 2 bases short, with 8 bases between. This CDR3 is 13 amino acids long. The germline V gene has CDR1 SSHAT and CDR2 FNYEAQ (reference sequence). The CDR3 reads CASSLDFTDTQYF. DNA of the CDR3: TGTGCCAGCAGCCTGGACTTCACAGATACGCAGTATTTT.

The rearrangement joins TRBV4-2 to TRBJ2-3; D is undetermined. The CDR3 has 15 amino acids. V was cut by 0 bases and J by 1 base, with 8 bases left in between. Per the germline V gene, CDR1 is LGHNA and CDR2 is YNFKEQ. CDR3 DNA: TGTGCCAGCAGCCAAGAACTCCTGCGCACAGATACGCAGTATTTT. Translated, it gives CASSQELLRTDTQYF.

The V gene is TRBV9, the J gene TRBJ1-2, with D possibly TRBD1 on 6 matching bases. Germline CDR1 is SGDLS and CDR2 is YYNGEE. The CDR3 loop spans 16 amino acids. V shed 1 base and J shed 3 bases, with 16 bases lying between them. CDR3 in amino acids: CASSVRTEGLDYGYTF. Written as DNA, the CDR3 is TGTGCCAGCAGCGTAAGGACAGAAGGGTTGGACTATGGCTACACCTTC.

The genes are TRBV5-8 and TRBJ2-5, with a possible D match to TRBD2 (7 bases). The CDR3 consists of 15 residues. Trimming stripped 5 bases from V and 2 bases from J, with 16 bases between. CDR1 SGHTS and CDR2 YDEGEE come from the germline V gene. CDR3 DNA sequence: TGTGCCAGCAGTCCGGGGGGAAGGGGGCAAGAGACCCAGTACTTC. This sequence encodes CASSPGGRGQETQYF.

The chain couples TRBV5-1 to TRBJ2-2; 15 bases align to TRBD2. V lost 6 bases and J lost 6; bases outside the gene matches: 3. CDR3 size: 15 residues. Germline V gives CDR1 SGHRS, CDR2 YFSETQ. The CDR3 is CASTGLAGGPGELFF. CDR3 coding DNA: TGCGCCAGCACCGGACTAGCGGGAGGGCCCGGGGAGCTGTTTTTT.

This chain joins TRBV7-8 and TRBJ1-1, with TRBD1 as a possible D gene (6 bases). The CDR3 sequence is 15 residues long. The germline V and J ends were trimmed by 1 base and 2 bases, with 11 bases remaining between them. Per germline, CDR1 SGHVS and CDR2 FQNEAQ. This CDR3 is CASSLGTVRNTEAFF. The DNA of the CDR3 is TGTGCCAGCAGCTTAGGGACAGTCCGAAACACTGAAGCTTTCTTT.

The chain joins TRBV30 to TRBJ1-2; D remains ambiguous. With 3 bases removed from V and 3 bases from J, the gap between germline ends came to 11 bases. The CDR3 is 13 residues long. Per the germline V gene, CDR1 is GTSNPN and CDR2 is SVGIG (reference sequence). This CDR3 is CAWRREVDYGYTF. As DNA, the CDR3 is TGTGCCTGGAGGAGGGAGGTGGACTATGGCTACACCTTC.